Listed here are 15 T cell receptor beta chains from one sample, sequenced in a study of blood T cell repertoires in COVID-19. TCRdb's table, derived via immunoSEQ multiplex PCR, lists solely in-frame clones and lacks some. The sample has about 280,000 clones, roughly 85% seen once. The sequencing input was PBMCs or T cells enriched from blood (not recorded which). The receptors derive from a woman aged 45 to 65 who had recovered from COVID-19.

The CDR3: CASSRDRVSEQYF. The CDR3 DNA reads TGTGCCAGCAGCCGGGACAGGGTGAGCGAGCAGTACTTC. The rearrangement links TRBV7-3 to TRBJ2-7, with 9 nucleotides matching TRBD1. J was trimmed by 6 bases and V by 5 bases; bases with no gene match: 5. The CDR3 is 13 residues long. Germline CDR1 reads SGHTA; CDR2 reads FQGTGA.

This chain links TRBV5-1 with TRBJ2-5, with TRBD2 matching over 9 bases. The V and J ends lost 3 bases and 5 bases, in that order; junction bases with no gene match: 8. The CDR3 totals 15 residues. Germline V gives CDR1 SGHRS, CDR2 YFSETQ. The CDR3 DNA reads TGCGCCAGCAGCTCCTCTAGCGGGATAGGCGAGACCCAGTACTTC. Residues: CASSSSSGIGETQYF.

V usage is TRBV27 and J usage is TRBJ1-2, with 9 bases matching TRBD1. The CDR3 is made up of 17 amino acids. V lost 0 bases to trimming and J lost 2 bases; unmatched junction nucleotides: 7. Germline CDR1 MNHEY, CDR2 SMNVEV (reference sequence). The CDR3 coding sequence is TGTGCCAGCAGTTTATCGCCGGGACAGGGACCGAACTATGGCTACACCTTC. Its translation: CASSLSPGQGPNYGYTF.

The V and J genes are TRBV27 and TRBJ2-3; tentative D call: TRBD1 (5 bases). Trimming removed 7 bases from V and 1 base from J, with 15 bases in between. Germline-derived CDR1 and CDR2 are MNHEY and SMNVEV (reference sequence). This CDR3 contains 15 residues. The CDR3 DNA reads as TGTGCCAGCACAGTTCGGGTAGGGGGCACAGATACGCAGTATTTT. It translates to CASTVRVGGTDTQYF.

The genes are TRBV6-1 and TRBJ2-7; D might be TRBD1 (6 bases). Germline CDR1 is MNHNS and CDR2 is SASEGT. The CDR3 extends over 13 amino acids. The V gene lost 2 bases and the J gene lost 1 base, with 6 bases spanning the gap. The CDR3 nucleotides read TGTGCCAGCAGTGAAAGGGGGTCCTACGAGCAGTACTTC. It yields the protein CASSERGSYEQYF.

This chain connects TRBV7-9 to TRBJ2-5, with 10 bases aligning to TRBD2. CDR1 is SEHNR and CDR2 is FQNEAQ in the germline V gene (reference sequence). There are 15 residues in the CDR3. J lost 1 base, V lost 2 bases, and 1 base had no gene match. CDR3 nucleotide sequence: TGTGCCAGCAGCTTATCTAGCGGGAGCCAAGAGACCCAGTACTTC. Protein sequence: CASSLSSGSQETQYF.

V and J are TRBV7-7 and TRBJ2-2, with 7 bases fitting TRBD1. Looked up from germline, CDR1 is SSHAT and CDR2 is FNYEAQ (reference sequence). CDR3 length: 17 residues. V gave up 5 bases and J gave up 4 bases; unmatched junction bases: 13. The CDR3 loop reads CASSPNPGQIITGELFF. CDR3 nucleotide sequence: TGTGCCAGCAGCCCAAACCCGGGACAGATTATCACCGGGGAGCTGTTTTTT.

CDR3 nucleotides: TGTGCCAGCAGTGCCCGGGACTATGTACAAGAGACCCAGTACTTC. Translated: CASSARDYVQETQYF. The gene calls are TRBV2 and TRBJ2-5; 7 nucleotides align to TRBD2. The ends lost 4 bases at V and 2 bases at J; junction bases unmatched: 7. Germline CDR1 and CDR2: SNHLY and FYNNEI. This CDR3 has 15 residues.

The V and J genes are TRBV9 and TRBJ1-4; D remains unclear. The V gene's germline CDR1 is SGDLS and CDR2 YYNGEE. This CDR3 spans 14 amino acids. Trimming shortened V by 2 bases and J by 0 bases, and 5 bases separated the two germline ends. Written as DNA, the CDR3 is TGTGCCAGCAGCGTGGGCCCAACTAATGAAAAACTGTTTTTT. This gives the protein CASSVGPTNEKLFF.

This clone was seen a handful of times. This chain links TRBV3-1 (or the pseudogene TRBV3-2) with TRBJ1-2; 9 bases map to TRBD1. CDR3 length equals 15 residues. Germline V gene data show CDR1 as LGHDT and CDR2 as YNNKEL (reference sequence). Germline trimming cut 2 bases from V and 6 bases from J; bases unmatched to any gene: 7. CDR3 residues: CASSQPGQGVDGYTF. CDR3 in DNA: TGTGCCAGCAGCCAACCGGGACAGGGCGTTGATGGCTACACCTTC.

This chain connects TRBV2 to TRBJ2-1; possibly TRBD1 for D (5 bases). This CDR3 has 13 residues. V lost 10 bases and J 0 bases, leaving 10 bases between the germline ends. Germline CDR1 and CDR2: SNHLY and FYNNEI. CDR3 bases: TGTGCCACTTCAGGGTACTCCTACAATGAGCAGTTCTTC. It encodes CATSGYSYNEQFF.

V and J are TRBV10-1 and TRBJ1-1; 8 bases map to TRBD1. The CDR3 spans 13 residues. Germline CDR1 is WNHNN and CDR2 is SYGVQD (reference sequence). J gave up 11 bases and V 6 bases, and 11 bases lay outside the gene matches. Here the CDR3 reads CASSSRDRSRAFF. CDR3 nucleotides: TGCGCCAGCAGCTCGCGGGACAGGTCGAGGGCTTTCTTT.

The chain couples TRBV29-1 to TRBJ1-3; D call uncertain. The CDR3 is made up of 13 amino acids. In germline, CDR1 is SQVTM, CDR2 ANQGSEA. The V end was cut by 6 bases, the J end by 4 bases, with 13 bases between. The CDR3 reads CSVALTSGNTIYF. The CDR3, as DNA: TGCAGCGTCGCACTAACATCCGGAAACACCATATATTTT.

The rearrangement links TRBV4-3 to TRBJ1-2, with a possible D match to TRBD1 (5 bases). CDR3 size: 15 residues. V was shortened by 0 bases and J by 4 bases, with 12 bases between the two germline ends. Germline loops: CDR1 LGHNA, CDR2 YSLEER. CDR3: CASSQEYLGGYGYTF. The CDR3 bases are TGCGCCAGCAGCCAAGAATACCTGGGGGGCTATGGCTACACCTTC.

The chain joins TRBV19 to TRBJ2-3, with D possibly TRBD2 on 5 matching bases. V was shortened by 5 bases and J by 6 bases, with 15 bases between the two germline ends. Germline V gene lookup returns CDR1 LNHDA and CDR2 SQIVND (reference sequence). This CDR3 is 14 amino acids long. This CDR3 is CASSRSTNLDTQYF. The CDR3 DNA reads TGTGCCAGTAGTCGGTCGACTAATCTGGATACGCAGTATTTT.